This TCR beta chain was identified during a study of CD8+CD57+ T cells in acquired aplastic anemia. Study at large: Sorted CD4+ and CD8+ cells gave an average of approximately 3.1 ug of DNA.

As to this clonotype: The antigen is not known.

CD8+CD57+ cell expansion had been shown by flow cytometry in patients chosen for sequencing. Genomic DNA, the template, was used for profiling of the TCR beta VDJ and CDR3. TCRdb passed the reads through MiXCR, listing each CDR3 protein once. This sample has about 200,000 distinct CDR3 sequences, with less than 75% found just once. Study-wide findings and caveats: Overlap between patients and controls comprised just under 30 CD8+ CDR3 sequences.

The sequence came from a human donor with aplastic anemia. The material sequenced was sorted CD4+, CD8+, or CD8+CD57+ T cells (not recorded which) from PBMCs.

In DNA form, the CDR3 reads TGCGCCAGCAGTGCCTACAGTTACAATGAGCAGTTCTTC. Encoded protein: CASSAYSYNEQFF. The chain has TRBV10-2 and TRBJ2-1, with D unclear. The CDR3 consists of 13 residues. The germline V and J ends were trimmed by 4 bases and 4 bases, with 8 bases remaining between them. CDR1 and CDR2 from the germline V gene are WSHSY and SAAADI.